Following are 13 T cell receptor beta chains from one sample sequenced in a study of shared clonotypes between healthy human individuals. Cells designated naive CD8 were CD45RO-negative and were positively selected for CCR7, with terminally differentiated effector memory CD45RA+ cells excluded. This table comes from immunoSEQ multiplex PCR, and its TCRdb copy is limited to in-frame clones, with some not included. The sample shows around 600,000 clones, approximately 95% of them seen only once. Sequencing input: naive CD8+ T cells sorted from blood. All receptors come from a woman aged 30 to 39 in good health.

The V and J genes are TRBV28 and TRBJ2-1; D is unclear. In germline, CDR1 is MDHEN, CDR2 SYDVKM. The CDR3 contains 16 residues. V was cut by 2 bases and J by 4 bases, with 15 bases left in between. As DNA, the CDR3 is TGTGCCAGCAGTTTAAGATTGACGGAGCCATACAATGAGCAGTTCTTC. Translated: CASSLRLTEPYNEQFF. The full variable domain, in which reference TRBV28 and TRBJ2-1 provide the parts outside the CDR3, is DVKVTQSSRYLVKRTGEKVFLECVQDMDHENMFWYRQDPGLGLRLIYFSYDVKMKEKGDIPEGYSVSREKKERFSLILESASTNQTSMYLCASSLRLTEPYNEQFFGPGTRLTVL.

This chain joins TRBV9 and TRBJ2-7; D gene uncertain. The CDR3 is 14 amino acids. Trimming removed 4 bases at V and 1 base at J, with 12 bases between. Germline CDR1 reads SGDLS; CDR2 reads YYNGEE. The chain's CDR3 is CASSSPGQSYEQYF. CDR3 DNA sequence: TGTGCCAGCAGCTCCCCCGGGCAGTCCTACGAGCAGTACTTC.

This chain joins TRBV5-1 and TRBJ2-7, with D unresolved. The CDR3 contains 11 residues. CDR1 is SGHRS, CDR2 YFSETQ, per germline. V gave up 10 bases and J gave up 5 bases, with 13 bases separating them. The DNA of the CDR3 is TGCGCCGTACCATACTCGGACGAGCAGTACTTC. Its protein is CAVPYSDEQYF.

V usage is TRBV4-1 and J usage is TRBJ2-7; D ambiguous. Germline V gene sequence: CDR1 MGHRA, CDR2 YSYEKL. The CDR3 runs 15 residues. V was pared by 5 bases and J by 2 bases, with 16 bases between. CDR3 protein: CASSSASGVPYEQYF. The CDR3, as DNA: TGCGCCAGCAGCAGCGCGAGTGGGGTTCCCTACGAGCAGTACTTC.

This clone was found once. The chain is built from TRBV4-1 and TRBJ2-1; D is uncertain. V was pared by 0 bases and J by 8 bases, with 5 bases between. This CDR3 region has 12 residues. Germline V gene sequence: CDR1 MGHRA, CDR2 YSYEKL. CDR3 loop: CASSQEHDEQFF. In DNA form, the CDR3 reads TGCGCCAGCAGCCAAGAACATGATGAGCAGTTCTTC.

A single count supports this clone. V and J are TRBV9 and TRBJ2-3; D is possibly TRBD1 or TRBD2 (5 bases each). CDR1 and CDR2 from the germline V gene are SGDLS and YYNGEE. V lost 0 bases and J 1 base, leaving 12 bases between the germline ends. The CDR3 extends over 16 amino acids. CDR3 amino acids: CASSVGLGDGTDTQYF. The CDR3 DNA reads TGTGCCAGCAGCGTAGGGCTAGGGGACGGCACAGATACGCAGTATTTT.

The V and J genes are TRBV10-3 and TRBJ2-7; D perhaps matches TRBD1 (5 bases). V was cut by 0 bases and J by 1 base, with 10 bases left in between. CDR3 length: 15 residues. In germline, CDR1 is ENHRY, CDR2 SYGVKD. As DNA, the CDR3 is TGTGCCATCAGTGAGTCGACAGTGGTGTCCTACGAGCAGTACTTC. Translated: CAISESTVVSYEQYF.

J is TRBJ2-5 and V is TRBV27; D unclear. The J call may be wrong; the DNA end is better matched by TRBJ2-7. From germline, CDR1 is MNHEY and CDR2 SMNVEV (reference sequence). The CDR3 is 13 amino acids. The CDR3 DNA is TGTGCCAGCAGTGGAGACGTGACCTACGAGCAGTACTTC. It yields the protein CASSGDVTYEQYF.

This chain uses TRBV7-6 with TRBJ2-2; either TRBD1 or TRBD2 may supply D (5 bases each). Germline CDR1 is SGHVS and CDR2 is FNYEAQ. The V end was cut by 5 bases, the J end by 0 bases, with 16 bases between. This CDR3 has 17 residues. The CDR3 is CASSPTERGANTGELFF. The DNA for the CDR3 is TGTGCCAGCAGCCCCACGGAGAGGGGCGCGAACACCGGGGAGCTGTTTTTT.

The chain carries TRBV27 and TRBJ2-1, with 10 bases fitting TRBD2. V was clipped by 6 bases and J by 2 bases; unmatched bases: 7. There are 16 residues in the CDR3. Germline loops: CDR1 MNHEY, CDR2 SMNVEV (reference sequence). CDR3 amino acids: CASSSPGLAAYNEQFF. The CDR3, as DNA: TGTGCCAGCAGCTCTCCCGGACTAGCGGCCTACAATGAGCAGTTCTTC.

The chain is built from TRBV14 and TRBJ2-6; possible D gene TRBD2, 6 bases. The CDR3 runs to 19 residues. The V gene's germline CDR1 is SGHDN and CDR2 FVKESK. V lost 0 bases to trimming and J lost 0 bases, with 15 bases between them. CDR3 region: CASSQDWWGESSGANVLTF. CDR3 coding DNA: TGTGCCAGCAGCCAAGATTGGTGGGGGGAAAGCTCTGGGGCCAACGTCCTGACTTTC.

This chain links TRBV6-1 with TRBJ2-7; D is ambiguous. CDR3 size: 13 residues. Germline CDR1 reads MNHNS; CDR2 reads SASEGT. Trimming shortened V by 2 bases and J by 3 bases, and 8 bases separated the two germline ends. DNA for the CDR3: TGTGCCAGCAGTGAAACCCTGGGCTACGAGCAGTACTTC. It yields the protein CASSETLGYEQYF.

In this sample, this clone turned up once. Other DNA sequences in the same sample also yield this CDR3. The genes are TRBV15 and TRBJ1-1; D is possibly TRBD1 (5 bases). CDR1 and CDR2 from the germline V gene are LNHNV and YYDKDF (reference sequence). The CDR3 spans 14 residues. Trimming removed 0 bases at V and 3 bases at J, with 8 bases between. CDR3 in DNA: TGTGCCACCAGCAGAGATCTAGGGGACACTGAAGCTTTCTTT. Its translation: CATSRDLGDTEAFF.